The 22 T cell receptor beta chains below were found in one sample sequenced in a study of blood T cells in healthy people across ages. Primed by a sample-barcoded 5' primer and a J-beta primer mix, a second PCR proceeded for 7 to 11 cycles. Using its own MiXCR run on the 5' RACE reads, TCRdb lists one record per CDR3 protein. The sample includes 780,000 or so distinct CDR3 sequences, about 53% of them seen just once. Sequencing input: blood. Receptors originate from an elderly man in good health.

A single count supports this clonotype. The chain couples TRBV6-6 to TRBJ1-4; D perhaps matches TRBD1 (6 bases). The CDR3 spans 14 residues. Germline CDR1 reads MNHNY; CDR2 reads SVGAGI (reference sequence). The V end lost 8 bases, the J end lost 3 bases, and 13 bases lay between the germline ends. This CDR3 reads CASRPTGANEKLFF. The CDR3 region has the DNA TGTGCCAGCCGACCGACAGGAGCTAATGAAAAACTGTTTTTT.

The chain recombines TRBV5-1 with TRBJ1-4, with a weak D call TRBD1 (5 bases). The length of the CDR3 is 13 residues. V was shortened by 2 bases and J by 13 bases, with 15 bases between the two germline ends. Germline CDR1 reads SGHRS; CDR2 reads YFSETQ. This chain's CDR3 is CASSFGDPDSLFF. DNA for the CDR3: TGCGCCAGCAGCTTTGGGGACCCCGACTCACTGTTTTTT.

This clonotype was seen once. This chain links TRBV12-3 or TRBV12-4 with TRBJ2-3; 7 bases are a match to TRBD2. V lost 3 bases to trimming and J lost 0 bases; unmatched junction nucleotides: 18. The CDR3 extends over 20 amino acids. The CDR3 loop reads CASSFRGPLASGPSTDTQYF. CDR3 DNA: TGTGCCAGCAGTTTCCGGGGCCCACTCGCTAGCGGACCTAGCACAGATACGCAGTATTTT.

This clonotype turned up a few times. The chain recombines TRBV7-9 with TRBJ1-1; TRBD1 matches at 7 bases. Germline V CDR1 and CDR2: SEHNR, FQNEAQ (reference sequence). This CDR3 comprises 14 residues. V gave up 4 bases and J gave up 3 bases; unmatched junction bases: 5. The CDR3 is CASSSQGTDTEAFF. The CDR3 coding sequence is TGTGCCAGCAGCTCACAGGGGACCGACACTGAAGCTTTCTTT.

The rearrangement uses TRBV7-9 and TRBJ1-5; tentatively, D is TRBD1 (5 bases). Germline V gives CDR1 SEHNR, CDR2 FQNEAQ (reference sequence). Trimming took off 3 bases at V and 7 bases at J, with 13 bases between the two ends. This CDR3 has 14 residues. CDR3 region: CASSLEGPGQPQHF. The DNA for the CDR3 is TGTGCCAGCAGCTTGGAGGGGCCGGGACAGCCCCAGCATTTT.

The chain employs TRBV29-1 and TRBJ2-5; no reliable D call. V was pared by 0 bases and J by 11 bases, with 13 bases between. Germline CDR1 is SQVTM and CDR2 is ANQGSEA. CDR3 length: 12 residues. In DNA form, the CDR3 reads TGCAGCGTTGAAGAAGTGGGAAATGAGCAGTACTTC. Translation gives CSVEEVGNEQYF. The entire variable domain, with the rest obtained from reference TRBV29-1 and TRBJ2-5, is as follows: SAVISQKPSRDICQRGTSLTIQCQVDSQVTMMFWYRQQPGQSLTLIATANQGSEATYESGFVIDKFPISRPNLTFSTLTVSNMSPEDSSIYLCSVEEVGNEQYFGPGTRLLVL.

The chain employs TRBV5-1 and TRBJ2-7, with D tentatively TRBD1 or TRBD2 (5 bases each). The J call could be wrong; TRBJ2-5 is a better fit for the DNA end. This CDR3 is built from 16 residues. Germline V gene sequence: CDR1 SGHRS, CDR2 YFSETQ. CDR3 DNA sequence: TGCGCCAGCAGCTTGGCCGGGCAGGGAGCAGGAGAGACCCAGTACTTC. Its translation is CASSLAGQGAGETQYF.

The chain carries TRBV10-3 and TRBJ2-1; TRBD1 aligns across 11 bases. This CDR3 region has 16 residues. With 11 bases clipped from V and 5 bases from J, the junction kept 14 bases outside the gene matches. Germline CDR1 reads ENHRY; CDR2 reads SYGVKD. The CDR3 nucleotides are TGTGCCTCCGCCGGGACAGGGGGGCCTTTAAACAATGAGCAGTTCTTC. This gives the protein CASAGTGGPLNNEQFF.

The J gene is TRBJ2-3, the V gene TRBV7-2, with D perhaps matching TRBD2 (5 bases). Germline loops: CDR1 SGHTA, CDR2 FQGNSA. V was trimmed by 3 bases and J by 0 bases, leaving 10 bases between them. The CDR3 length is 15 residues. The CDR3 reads CASSLGSLSTDTQYF. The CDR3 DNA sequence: TGTGCCAGCAGCTTGGGGAGCCTTAGCACAGATACGCAGTATTTT.

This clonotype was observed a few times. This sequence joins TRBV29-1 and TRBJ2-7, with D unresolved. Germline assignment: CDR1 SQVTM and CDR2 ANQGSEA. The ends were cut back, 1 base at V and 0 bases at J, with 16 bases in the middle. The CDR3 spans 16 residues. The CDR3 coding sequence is TGCAGCGTTGAAGGAATGTCGGGCCGTAGCTCCTACGAGCAGTACTTC. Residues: CSVEGMSGRSSYEQYF.

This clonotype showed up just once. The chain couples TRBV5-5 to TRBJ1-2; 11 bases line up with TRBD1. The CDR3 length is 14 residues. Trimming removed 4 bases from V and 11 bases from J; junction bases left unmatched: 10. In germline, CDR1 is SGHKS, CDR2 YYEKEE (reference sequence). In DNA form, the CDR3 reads TGTGCCAGCAGCATTCCGGGACAGGGGGGTGGATACACCTTC. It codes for CASSIPGQGGGYTF.

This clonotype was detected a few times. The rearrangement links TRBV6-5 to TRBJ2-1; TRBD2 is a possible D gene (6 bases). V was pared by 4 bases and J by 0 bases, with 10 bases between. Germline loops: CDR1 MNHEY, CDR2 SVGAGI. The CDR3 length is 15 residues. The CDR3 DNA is TGTGCCAGCAGTTGGCAAGCGGGCTCCTACAATGAGCAGTTCTTC. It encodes CASSWQAGSYNEQFF.

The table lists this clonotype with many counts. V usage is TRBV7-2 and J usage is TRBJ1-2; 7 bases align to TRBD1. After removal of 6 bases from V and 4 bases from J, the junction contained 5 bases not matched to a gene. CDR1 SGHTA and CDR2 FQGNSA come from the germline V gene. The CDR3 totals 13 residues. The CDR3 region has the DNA TGTGCCAGCAGTAGACAGGGCGGCTATGGCTACACCTTC. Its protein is CASSRQGGYGYTF.

As DNA, the CDR3 is TGTGCCAGCAGTAACCAGGGGCGGAGGCAAGAGACCCAGTACTTC. Amino acid sequence: CASSNQGRRQETQYF. The chain employs TRBV12-3 or TRBV12-4 and TRBJ2-5; a weak D match, TRBD1 (6 bases). V was pared by 5 bases and J by 2 bases, with 15 bases between. The CDR3 is made up of 15 amino acids.

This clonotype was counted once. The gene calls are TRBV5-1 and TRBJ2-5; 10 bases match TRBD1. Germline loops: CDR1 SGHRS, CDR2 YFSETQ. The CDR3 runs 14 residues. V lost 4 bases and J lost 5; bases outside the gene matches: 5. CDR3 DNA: TGCGCCAGCAGCCCAGACAGGGGGCGGGAGACCCAGTACTTC. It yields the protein CASSPDRGRETQYF. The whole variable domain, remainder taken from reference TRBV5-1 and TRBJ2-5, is KAGVTQTPRYLIKTRGQQVTLSCSPISGHRSVSWYQQTPGQGLQFLFEYFSETQRNKGNFPGRFSGRQFSNSRSEMNVSTLELGDSALYLCASSPDRGRETQYFGPGTRLLVL.

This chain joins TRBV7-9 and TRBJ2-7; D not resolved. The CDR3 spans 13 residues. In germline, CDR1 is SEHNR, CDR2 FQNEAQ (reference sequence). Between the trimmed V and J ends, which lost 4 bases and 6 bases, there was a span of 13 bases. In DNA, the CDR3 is TGTGCCAGCAGCTCAGGTTTTCTTGGCGAGCAGTACTTC. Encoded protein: CASSSGFLGEQYF.

In DNA, the CDR3 is TGCAGTGCTAGAGATCCACAGGGGGTCCTAAATGAGCAGTTCTTC. Its protein is CSARDPQGVLNEQFF. The chain combines TRBV20-1 with TRBJ2-1; 8 bases map to TRBD1. V dropped 0 bases and J dropped 7; count of bases not matched to a gene: 8. The CDR3 spans 15 residues. Germline CDR1 and CDR2: DFQATT and SNEGSKA (reference sequence).

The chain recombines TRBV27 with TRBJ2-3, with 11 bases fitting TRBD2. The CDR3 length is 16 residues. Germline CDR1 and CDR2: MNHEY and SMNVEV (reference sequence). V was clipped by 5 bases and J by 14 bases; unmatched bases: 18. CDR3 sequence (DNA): TGTGCCAGCAGTCCGGACCTAGCGGGAGGCGACAGATACGCGTATTTT. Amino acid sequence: CASSPDLAGGDRYAYF.

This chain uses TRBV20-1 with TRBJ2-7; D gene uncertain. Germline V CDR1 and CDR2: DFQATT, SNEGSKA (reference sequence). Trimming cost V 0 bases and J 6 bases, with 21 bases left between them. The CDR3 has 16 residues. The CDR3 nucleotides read TGCAGTGCTAGAGATCTCACACCTAGTGGCCTCCTCGAGCAGTACTTC. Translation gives CSARDLTPSGLLEQYF.

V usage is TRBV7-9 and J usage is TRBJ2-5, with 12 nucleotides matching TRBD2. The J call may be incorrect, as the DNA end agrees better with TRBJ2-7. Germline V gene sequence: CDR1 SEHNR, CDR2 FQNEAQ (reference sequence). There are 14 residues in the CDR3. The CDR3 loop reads CASSLLAGGDEQYF. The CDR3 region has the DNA TGTGCCAGCAGCCTCCTAGCGGGAGGGGACGAGCAGTACTTC.

The CDR3 bases are TGTGCCAGCAGCCCCACAACTGGAAACACCATATATTTT. It yields the protein CASSPTTGNTIYF. The chain couples TRBV16 to TRBJ1-3; D unresolved. Trimming removed 4 bases from V and 2 bases from J, with 6 bases in between. The CDR3 runs 13 residues. In germline, CDR1 is KGHSY, CDR2 FQNENV.

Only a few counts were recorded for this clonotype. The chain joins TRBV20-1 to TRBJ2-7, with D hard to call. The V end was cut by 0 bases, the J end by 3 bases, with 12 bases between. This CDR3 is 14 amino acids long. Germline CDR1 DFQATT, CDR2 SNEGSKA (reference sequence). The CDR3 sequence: CSARDRVGLYEQYF. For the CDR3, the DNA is TGCAGTGCTAGAGATCGAGTAGGGCTCTACGAGCAGTACTTC.